This is a list of T cell receptor beta chains from one sample in a study of cytomegalovirus exposure and HLA in healthy donors. Profiled with immunoSEQ multiplex PCR; TCRdb holds only in-frame clones, not every one. This sample has about 98,000 clones; roughly three quarters occur once, and the top ten carry approximately 1.5%. Input material: PBMCs. The receptors stem from a man aged 35-49 years in good health and CMV-seronegative. CDR3s include the opening cysteine and the closing phenylalanine or tryptophan. D genes are given only for firm matches. Expanded clones get a size class; other rows say once, few or many, or leave the size out.

abundance,v_gene,d_gene,j_gene,CDR3nt,CDR3aa
once,TRBV7-3,-,TRBJ1-1,TGTGCCAGCAGTCAGCGATTGAACACTGAAGCTTTCTTT,CASSQRLNTEAFF
-,TRBV4-1,-,TRBJ2-1,TGCGCCAGCAGCCAAGATCGGCGGGGGCACTCCTACAATGAGCAGTTCTTC,CASSQDRRGHSYNEQFF
-,TRBV27,TRBD1,TRBJ2-3,TGTGCCAGCAGTTTAAATCAGTTCGAACAGGGGGTACGGCCAGATACGCAGTATTTT,CASSLNQFEQGVRPDTQYF
-,TRBV5-8,TRBD2,TRBJ2-1,TGTGCCAGCGCTTTTAATCTAGCGGGGGCCTACAATGAGCAGTTCTTC,CASAFNLAGAYNEQFF
-,TRBV19,-,TRBJ1-1,TGTGCCAGTAAAAGCACCTCCGGGGCTTTCTTT,CASKSTSGAFF
-,TRBV2,TRBD1,TRBJ1-1,TGTGCCAGCAGTATACAGGGGCAGAACACTGAAGCTTTCTTT,CASSIQGQNTEAFF
-,TRBV5-4,TRBD1,TRBJ2-7,TGTGCCAGCAGCGGGGACAGTGGGTCCTACGAGCAGTACTTC,CASSGDSGSYEQYF
-,TRBV9,TRBD1,TRBJ2-1,TGTGCCAGCAGCGCTGGAAATACAGGGGGCGCGTCTCAGTGGGAGCAGTTCTTC,CASSAGNTGGASQWEQFF
-,TRBV10-3,TRBD1,TRBJ2-7,TGTGCCATCAGTGGGGTGACAGGGGATAGGGGCTACGAGCAGTACTTC,CAISGVTGDRGYEQYF
once,TRBV28,TRBD1,TRBJ2-1,TGTGCCAGCAGAACCCCGGGACAGGGTTCCAATGAGCAGTTCTTC,CASRTPGQGSNEQFF
-,TRBV6-5,TRBD1,TRBJ1-1,TGTGCCACAAGACAGGGTAAGAACACTGAAGCTTTCTTT,CATRQGKNTEAFF
-,TRBV29-1,-,TRBJ2-2,TGCAGCGTGAGAGGGGGGGCATCCACCGGGGAGCTGTTTTTT,CSVRGGASTGELFF
-,TRBV13,TRBD1,TRBJ1-1,TGTGCCAGCAGCTTACGGACAGGGGATGGCACTGAAGCTTTCTTT,CASSLRTGDGTEAFF
-,TRBV6-4,-,TRBJ1-2,TGTGCCAGCAGTGGAGACAGACACTATGGCTACACCTTC,CASSGDRHYGYTF
-,TRBV7-9,TRBD1,TRBJ2-4,TGTTCCAGCAGCCTAAGGACAGGGGATGCCAAAAACATTCAGTACTTC,CSSSLRTGDAKNIQYF
-,TRBV27,-,TRBJ2-1,TGTGCCAGCAGTACTGGACAGACGAGCTCCTACAATGAGCAGTTCTTC,CASSTGQTSSYNEQFF
once,TRBV5-4,-,TRBJ2-3,TGTGCCAGCAGCCTAGGACTCCCGGGGGATACGCAGTATTTT,CASSLGLPGDTQYF
few,TRBV7-9,-,TRBJ1-1,TGTGCCAGCAGCTTAGAATTGTTTAGGGACAACATGAACACTGAAGCTTTCTTT,CASSLELFRDNMNTEAFF
-,TRBV10-2,TRBD1,TRBJ2-5,TGCGCCAGCAGCACCGGGGACAGACCGGGTGGTACCCAGTACTTC,CASSTGDRPGGTQYF
-,TRBV28,-,TRBJ2-2,TGTGCCAGCAGTTCCCCGCCAGGGGCTTGGAACACCGGGGAGCTGTTTTTT,CASSSPPGAWNTGELFF
-,TRBV4-1,TRBD2,TRBJ2-1,TGCGCCAGCAGCCAAGAGGTTAGCGGGGAGAATGAGCAGTTCTTC,CASSQEVSGENEQFF
few,TRBV19,TRBD1,TRBJ1-5,TGTGCCAGTAGTTACGGGACAGGGGCTCAGCCCCAGCATTTT,CASSYGTGAQPQHF
-,TRBV6-6,TRBD1,TRBJ1-2,TGTGCCAGCAGTTCCCCTACCGGGACAGGAGGTGGCTACACCTTC,CASSSPTGTGGGYTF
-,TRBV5-1,TRBD1,TRBJ2-7,TGCGCCAGCAGTTCCCCGGCGGGACAGGGTTCCGACTTTACCTACGAGCAGTACTTC,CASSSPAGQGSDFTYEQYF
-,TRBV10-2,-,TRBJ1-6,TGCGCCAGCAGTGGTAAGGGGCAGAATTCACCCCTCCACTTT,CASSGKGQNSPLHF
-,TRBV6-1,-,TRBJ2-1,TGTGCCAGCAGTGAACTTCGGGTCGGCAGGCAGTTCTTC,CASSELRVGRQFF
-,TRBV7-9,-,TRBJ2-3,TGTGCCAGCAGCTTTGCGTCGAGCACAGATACGCAGTATTTT,CASSFASSTDTQYF
-,TRBV10-2,TRBD1,TRBJ1-3,TGCGCCACCTCAGACAGGGCTGGAAACACCATATATTTT,CATSDRAGNTIYF